This T cell receptor beta chain was captured by sequencing in a study of blood T cell repertoires in COVID-19. Authors' analysis steps: Amplification from reference gene primers served as the basis for estimated nucleated cell counts. The assay was immunoSEQ multiplex PCR, and TCRdb's table has in-frame clones only and misses some. V, J and clone size were drawn from that table, and D and trimming were deduced from the DNA. The data contain about 220,000 clones, around 80% of them singletons. V lost 2 bases, J lost 2 bases, and 3 bases stayed unmatched. Per germline, CDR1 KGHSH and CDR2 LQKENI. This CDR3 has 15 amino acids.

The receptor comes from a woman between 65 and 79 years old with acute or convalescent COVID-19. The chain employs TRBV18 and TRBJ2-7; 10 nucleotides align to TRBD2. The sample comprised peripheral blood. CDR3 in DNA: TGTGCCAGCTCACCAGAACTAGCGGGGACCTACGAGCAGTACTTC. Its protein is CASSPELAGTYEQYF.